The 31 T cell receptor beta chains below were found in one sample sequenced in a study of blood T cell repertoires in COVID-19. Sequenced by immunoSEQ multiplex PCR; TCRdb stores in-frame clones only, minus some. The sample contains 200,000 or so clones, over 75% of which appear only once. The material sequenced was peripheral blood. The receptor source for this set is a woman in her thirties or forties who had recovered from COVID-19.

This clone was seen a handful of times. The gene calls are TRBV19 and TRBJ2-3; no firm D call. The germline V gene has CDR1 LNHDA and CDR2 SQIVND (reference sequence). The CDR3 runs 14 residues. V shed 6 bases and J shed 4 bases, with 14 bases lying between them. Here the CDR3 DNA reads TGTGCCAGTAGCAGGTACGGCCTGCCAGATACGCAGTATTTT. It encodes CASSRYGLPDTQYF.

The chain employs TRBV29-1 and TRBJ2-2, with D perhaps matching TRBD2 (7 bases). The ends were cut back, 4 bases at V and 3 bases at J, with 15 bases in the middle. There are 15 residues in the CDR3. Germline assignment: CDR1 SQVTM and CDR2 ANQGSEA. The CDR3 is CSVGGGGEDTGELFF. The CDR3 DNA reads TGCAGCGTTGGTGGCGGGGGCGAGGACACCGGGGAGCTGTTTTTT.

The J gene is TRBJ1-1, the V gene TRBV4-2; TRBD1 matches at 7 bases. Unmatched junction bases numbered 8, after V lost 0 bases and J lost 7 bases. CDR1 LGHNA and CDR2 YNFKEQ come from the germline V gene. The CDR3 sequence is 15 residues long. In nucleotides, the CDR3 is TGTGCCAGCAGCCAAGATCAAGGGGGCATTGGTGAAGCTTTCTTT. It translates to CASSQDQGGIGEAFF.

The CDR3 DNA is TGTGCCAGCATCGGGGAAGAGCGGGGGGCAGATACGCAGTATTTT. It is translated as CASIGEERGADTQYF. V and J are TRBV28 and TRBJ2-3; 9 nucleotides line up with TRBD2. The CDR3 contains 15 residues. Trimming cost V 7 bases and J 4 bases; bases outside gene matches: 9. Germline lookup yields CDR1 MDHEN and CDR2 SYDVKM.

The chain links TRBV19 to TRBJ2-7, with TRBD2 as a possible D gene (7 bases). Germline V gives CDR1 LNHDA, CDR2 SQIVND (reference sequence). V dropped 5 bases and J dropped 2 bases, with 19 bases sitting between them. The CDR3 spans 16 residues. DNA of the CDR3: TGTGCCAGTAGTCCGGCCGGGGGCGGGAGAACCTACGAGCAGTACTTC. Amino acids: CASSPAGGGRTYEQYF.

The rearrangement uses TRBV27 and TRBJ1-2; 7 bases map to TRBD1. This CDR3 region has 12 residues. Germline V lookup: CDR1 MNHEY, CDR2 SMNVEV (reference sequence). J was trimmed by 3 bases and V by 10 bases; bases with no gene match: 5. CDR3 nucleotides: TGTGCCACCGGGACAGCCCACTATGGCTACACCTTC. Protein product: CATGTAHYGYTF.

This rearrangement joins TRBV3-1 (or the pseudogene TRBV3-2) to TRBJ1-1; 9 bases line up with TRBD1. The V and J ends lost 4 bases and 11 bases, in that order; junction bases with no gene match: 5. The CDR3 runs to 12 residues. Germline V gives CDR1 LGHDT, CDR2 YNNKEL (reference sequence). CDR3 sequence (DNA): TGTGCCAGCAGCCCGGGGACAGGGAAGGCTTTCTTT. It codes for CASSPGTGKAFF.

The chain employs TRBV2 and TRBJ1-2, with 8 nucleotides matching TRBD1. CDR1 and CDR2 (germline): SNHLY, FYNNEI. V trimming: 4 bases; J trimming: 2 bases; junction bases outside the gene matches: 9. CDR3 length equals 16 residues. The CDR3 DNA is TGTGCCAGCAGTGGCCCCAGGACAGGGATAAACTATGGCTACACCTTC. Translated, it gives CASSGPRTGINYGYTF.

The CDR3 region is CAWSGTVYGYTF. The CDR3 DNA is TGTGCCTGGAGTGGGACAGTCTATGGCTACACCTTC. V is TRBV30 and J is TRBJ1-2; tentative D call: TRBD1 (6 bases). The CDR3 length is 12 residues. Deletions cut 1 base from V and 4 bases from J, with 7 bases between. Germline V gene data show CDR1 as GTSNPN and CDR2 as SVGIG (reference sequence).

Here the CDR3 DNA reads TGTGCCAGCAGCTCAACGGGAGGGCGTATGGATACGCAGTATTTT. This translates into CASSSTGGRMDTQYF. V usage is TRBV6-5 and J usage is TRBJ2-3, with 8 bases aligning to TRBD2. V shed 6 bases and J 6 bases; nucleotides not matched to a gene: 11. CDR1 and CDR2 (germline): MNHEY, SVGAGI. The length of the CDR3 is 15 residues.

This clone was recorded a few times. DNA for the CDR3: TGTGCCAGTATATCCCCCGGGACAGGGGACAATGAGCAGTTCTTC. It encodes CASISPGTGDNEQFF. This rearrangement joins TRBV19 to TRBJ2-1; 10 bases line up with TRBD1. The CDR3 covers 15 residues. Germline V gene sequence: CDR1 LNHDA, CDR2 SQIVND (reference sequence). V gave up 7 bases and J gave up 5 bases; unmatched junction bases: 8.

The gene calls are TRBV5-1 and TRBJ2-1, with 9 positions matching TRBD2. The germline CDR1 and CDR2 sequences are SGHRS and YFSETQ. V was pared by 4 bases and J by 7 bases, with 9 bases of the junction left unmatched. CDR3 length equals 15 residues. The chain's CDR3 is CASSRPSGIGNEQFF. CDR3 nucleotide sequence: TGCGCCAGCAGCCGACCTAGCGGGATTGGTAATGAGCAGTTCTTC.

The CDR3 is CASSYVGQQNTEAFF. The DNA for the CDR3 is TGTGCCAGCAGTTACGTGGGACAGCAGAACACTGAAGCTTTCTTT. The chain combines TRBV27 with TRBJ1-1; 7 bases line up with TRBD1. This CDR3 region has 15 residues. Germline CDR1 and CDR2: MNHEY and SMNVEV (reference sequence). The V and J ends lost 4 bases and 1 base, in that order; junction bases with no gene match: 6.

The sample holds a few counts of this clone. The rearrangement uses TRBV11-2 and TRBJ2-2, with TRBD2 as a possible D gene (5 bases). V was shortened by 7 bases and J by 4 bases, with 19 bases between the two germline ends. This CDR3 comprises 16 residues. Germline-derived CDR1 and CDR2 are SGHAT and FQNNGV. The CDR3 coding sequence is TGTGCCAGCAAGCGGAGCCTAGAGTATAGCACCGGGGAGCTGTTTTTT. It encodes CASKRSLEYSTGELFF.

This clone appeared a single time. This sequence joins TRBV5-1 and TRBJ2-1; 7 bases are shared with TRBD1. The CDR3 length is 14 residues. Trimming took 0 bases from V and 9 from J; bases not matched to a gene: 6. CDR1 and CDR2 (germline): SGHRS, YFSETQ. CDR3 DNA sequence: TGCGCCAGCAGCTTGGACAGGGGTTCCGGTGAGCAGTTCTTC. It codes for CASSLDRGSGEQFF. Drawing the rest from reference TRBV5-1 and TRBJ2-1, the complete variable domain is KAGVTQTPRYLIKTRGQQVTLSCSPISGHRSVSWYQQTPGQGLQFLFEYFSETQRNKGNFPGRFSGRQFSNSRSEMNVSTLELGDSALYLCASSLDRGSGEQFFGPGTRLTVL.

The CDR3 coding sequence is TGTGCCAGCAGCTTAGTGTGGCTAGAGGGTTACGAGCAGTACTTC. Its translation: CASSLVWLEGYEQYF. The chain recombines TRBV7-8 with TRBJ2-7; tentatively, D is TRBD2 (5 bases). The V gene lost 1 base and the J gene lost 4 bases, with 14 bases spanning the gap. The CDR3 is made up of 15 amino acids. Germline V CDR1 and CDR2: SGHVS, FQNEAQ. Full variable domain (remainder filled in from reference TRBV7-8 and TRBJ2-7): GAGVSQSPRYKVAKRGQDVALRCDPISGHVSLFWYQQALGQGPEFLTYFQNEAQLDKSGLPSDRFFAERPEGSVSTLKIQRTQQEDSAVYLCASSLVWLEGYEQYFGPGTRLTVT.

V is TRBV3-1 (or the pseudogene TRBV3-2) and J is TRBJ1-5, with a weak D call TRBD1 (6 bases). Germline-derived CDR1 and CDR2 are LGHDT and YNNKEL (reference sequence). V was cut by 0 bases and J by 9 bases, with 9 bases left in between. This CDR3 contains 13 residues. The DNA of the CDR3 is TGTGCCAGCAGCCAAGACTTCAGGGGGCCCCAGCATTTT. Translated: CASSQDFRGPQHF.

The genes are TRBV4-2 and TRBJ2-1, with 10 positions matching TRBD1. CDR1 and CDR2 from the germline V gene are LGHNA and YNFKEQ. Trimming at V came to 4 bases and at J to 9 bases, leaving 9 bases not matched to a gene. There are 15 residues in the CDR3. The CDR3 region has the DNA TGTGCCAGCAGCCGGAATGACAGGGGGCAGGGTGAGCAGTTCTTC. Its protein is CASSRNDRGQGEQFF.

This clone was seen a few times. This chain joins TRBV27 and TRBJ1-5; a weak D match, TRBD1 (5 bases). The V gene lost 5 bases and the J gene lost 0 bases, with 11 bases spanning the gap. The germline V gene has CDR1 MNHEY and CDR2 SMNVEV (reference sequence). The CDR3 contains 15 residues. DNA for the CDR3: TGTGCCAGCAGTAGAGACAGCAATAGCAATCAGCCCCAGCATTTT. Translated, it gives CASSRDSNSNQPQHF.

The chain uses TRBV11-3 and TRBJ2-1, with a tentative D call TRBD2 (6 bases). CDR1 and CDR2 from the germline V gene are SGHNT and YENEEA. The ends were cut back, 6 bases at V and 1 base at J, with 16 bases in the middle. The CDR3 totals 16 residues. The CDR3: CASSGPEGRSYNEQFF. In DNA, the CDR3 is TGTGCCAGCAGTGGACCGGAGGGAAGGTCCTACAATGAGCAGTTCTTC. The full variable domain, completed using reference TRBV11-3 and TRBJ2-1, is EAGVVQSPRYKIIEKKQPVAFWCNPISGHNTLYWYLQNLGQGPELLIRYENEEAVDDSQLPKDRFSAERLKGVDSTLKIQPAELGDSAVYLCASSGPEGRSYNEQFFGPGTRLTVL.

The V call is TRBV23-1, the J call TRBJ2-3; no definite D call. TRBV23-1 is recorded as an ORF, its role being uncertain. The CDR3 is made up of 12 amino acids. Trimming stripped 8 bases from V and 3 bases from J, with 9 bases between. This CDR3 is CASYLATDTQYF. In DNA, the CDR3 is TGCGCCAGCTACTTAGCTACAGATACGCAGTATTTT.

The V call is TRBV29-1, the J call TRBJ2-7, with 7 positions matching TRBD1. The CDR3 extends over 13 amino acids. CDR1 SQVTM and CDR2 ANQGSEA come from the germline V gene. Germline trimming cut 4 bases from V and 2 bases from J; bases unmatched to any gene: 5. CDR3 in DNA: TGCAGCGTTGGACAGGGAATGCCCTACGAGCAGTACTTC. Translated: CSVGQGMPYEQYF.

The chain links TRBV7-2 to TRBJ2-5; TRBD1 matches at 7 bases. Unmatched junction bases numbered 5, after V lost 2 bases and J lost 5 bases. The CDR3 runs to 14 residues. Germline CDR1 is SGHTA and CDR2 is FQGNSA. The CDR3 sequence is CASSLTSGGETQYF. CDR3 DNA sequence: TGTGCCAGCAGCTTAACATCAGGGGGTGAGACCCAGTACTTC.

V usage is TRBV4-2 and J usage is TRBJ1-1; D remains ambiguous. Germline-derived CDR1 and CDR2 are LGHNA and YNFKEQ. V dropped 0 bases and J dropped 1 base, with 6 bases sitting between them. This CDR3 is built from 14 residues. The CDR3 loop reads CASSQDPQNTEAFF. As DNA, the CDR3 is TGTGCCAGCAGCCAAGATCCCCAGAACACTGAAGCTTTCTTT.

V and J are TRBV28 and TRBJ2-7; 7 bases map to TRBD1. Germline CDR1 and CDR2: MDHEN and SYDVKM. CDR3 length: 13 amino acids. V lost 6 bases, J lost 3 bases, and 5 bases stayed unmatched. Here the CDR3 DNA reads TGTGCCAGCAGCTCCGACAGGGTCTACGAGCAGTACTTC. Encoded protein: CASSSDRVYEQYF.

The chain joins TRBV19 to TRBJ2-3, with TRBD2 identical over 8 bases. Germline CDR1 reads LNHDA; CDR2 reads SQIVND (reference sequence). The V and J ends lost 1 base and 4 bases, in that order; junction bases with no gene match: 16. The CDR3 consists of 19 residues. The CDR3 nucleotides are TGTGCCAGTAGTATAGTGGGGCCCCGGGGGGGGCAGGTGGCAGATACGCAGTATTTT. It encodes CASSIVGPRGGQVADTQYF. The complete variable domain, with remaining parts taken from reference TRBV19 and TRBJ2-3, reads DGGITQSPKYLFRKEGQNVTLSCEQNLNHDAMYWYRQDPGQGLRLIYYSQIVNDFQKGDIAEGYSVSREKKESFPLTVTSAQKNPTAFYLCASSIVGPRGGQVADTQYFGPGTRLTVL.

J is TRBJ1-1 and V is TRBV3-1 (or the pseudogene TRBV3-2), with 11 bases fitting TRBD1. The CDR3 totals 15 residues. The junction had 1 base not matched to a gene; V was cut back by 1 base and J by 3 bases. Germline-derived CDR1 and CDR2 are LGHDT and YNNKEL (reference sequence). The CDR3 coding sequence is TGTGCCAGCAGCCAAGCGGGACAGGGGGACACTGAAGCTTTCTTT. This encodes CASSQAGQGDTEAFF.

The genes are TRBV19 and TRBJ1-4; D is perhaps TRBD1 (6 bases). Germline loops: CDR1 LNHDA, CDR2 SQIVND (reference sequence). V was pared by 5 bases and J by 4 bases, with 8 bases between. CDR3 size: 13 residues. The CDR3 reads CASSGQINEKLFF. The CDR3 coding sequence is TGTGCCAGTAGTGGACAGATTAATGAAAAACTGTTTTTT.

This CDR3 reads CAWSQTAINEKLFF. In DNA, the CDR3 is TGTGCCTGGAGTCAGACAGCGATTAATGAAAAACTGTTTTTT. V gene TRBV30 combines with J gene TRBJ1-4; possible D gene TRBD1, 5 bases. Per germline, CDR1 GTSNPN and CDR2 SVGIG (reference sequence). The CDR3 runs 14 residues. V was clipped by 2 bases and J by 4 bases, with 11 bases between them.

The genes are TRBV4-3 and TRBJ2-7; 7 nucleotides line up with TRBD2. The CDR3 loop spans 13 amino acids. Germline CDR1 is LGHNA and CDR2 is YSLEER. V trimming: 3 bases; J trimming: 6 bases; junction bases outside the gene matches: 5. The CDR3 here is CASSHLRGFEQYF. CDR3 nucleotide sequence: TGCGCCAGCAGCCATTTGCGGGGGTTCGAGCAGTACTTC.

The chain links TRBV5-6 to TRBJ2-1, with D tentatively TRBD1 (5 bases). The CDR3 consists of 14 residues. Germline CDR1 SGHDT, CDR2 YYEEEE. With 4 bases removed from V and 8 bases from J, the gap between germline ends came to 16 bases. CDR3 loop: CASSLIQASDEQFF. The DNA for the CDR3 is TGTGCCAGCAGCCTGATACAGGCATCCGATGAGCAGTTCTTC.